This T cell receptor beta chain was retrieved from a study of cytomegalovirus exposure and HLA in healthy donors. Findings and limits, study-wide: A later analysis showed TCR association rates differing by HLA locus, peaking at DRB1 and lowest at HLA-C.

Both 60 Vbeta primers and 13 Jbeta primers went into the PCR. TCRdb's table, derived via immunoSEQ multiplex PCR, lists solely in-frame clones and lacks some. The sample lists about 83,000 clones, approximately 80% occurring once. As for this clone: Its antigen is as yet unknown.

V lost 4 bases and J lost 5; bases outside the gene matches: 4. The germline CDR1 and CDR2 sequences are SGHTA and FQGTGA. The CDR3 length is 13 residues. V is TRBV7-3 and J is TRBJ1-2; 7 bases are shared with TRBD1. Sequenced material: PBMCs. The sequence was collected from a woman between 25 and 40 years old in good health and CMV-seronegative. The CDR3 region has the DNA TGTGCCAGCAGCTCGGGGACAGATTATGGCTACACCTTC. This gives the protein CASSSGTDYGYTF.